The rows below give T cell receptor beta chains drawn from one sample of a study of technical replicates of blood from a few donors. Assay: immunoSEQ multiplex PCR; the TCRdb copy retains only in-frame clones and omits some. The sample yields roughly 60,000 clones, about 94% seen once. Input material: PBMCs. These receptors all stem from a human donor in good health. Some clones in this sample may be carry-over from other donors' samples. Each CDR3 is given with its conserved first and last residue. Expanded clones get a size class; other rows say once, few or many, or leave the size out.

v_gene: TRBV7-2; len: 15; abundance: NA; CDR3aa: CASSFWGRSTGELFF
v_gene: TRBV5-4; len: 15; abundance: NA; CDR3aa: CASSPGLDSFTEAFF
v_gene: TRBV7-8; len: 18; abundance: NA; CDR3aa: CASTQRVAGEGINTEAFF
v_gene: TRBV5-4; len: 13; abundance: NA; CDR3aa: CASSLDTGNEQYF
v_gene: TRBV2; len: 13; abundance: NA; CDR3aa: CASQRTGGNTIYF
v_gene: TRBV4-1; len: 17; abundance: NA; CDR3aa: CASSRAGGRGPGTEAFF
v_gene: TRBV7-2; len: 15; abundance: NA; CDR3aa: CASSFSGTSYNEQFF
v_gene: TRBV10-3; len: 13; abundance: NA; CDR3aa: CAIWDRGTDTQYF
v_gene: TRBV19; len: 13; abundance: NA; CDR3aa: CASTDSANYGYTF
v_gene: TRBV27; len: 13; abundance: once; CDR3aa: CASSWGTGETQYF
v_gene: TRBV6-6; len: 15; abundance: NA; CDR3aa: CASSYSQGWSYEQYF
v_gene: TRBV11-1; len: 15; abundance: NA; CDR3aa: CASSLSSRYQETQYF
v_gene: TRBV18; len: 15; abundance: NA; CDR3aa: CASSLSTGFTDTQYF
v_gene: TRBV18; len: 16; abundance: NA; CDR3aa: CASSTKQPGQGTEAFF
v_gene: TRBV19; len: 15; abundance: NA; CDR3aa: CASWTGEAVGQPQHF
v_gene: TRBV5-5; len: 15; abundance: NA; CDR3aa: CASSRTVDRNYGYTF
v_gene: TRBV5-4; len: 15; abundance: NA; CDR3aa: CASSFGQGSNEKLFF
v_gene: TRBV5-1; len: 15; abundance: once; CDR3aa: CASSLSQLAGNTIYF
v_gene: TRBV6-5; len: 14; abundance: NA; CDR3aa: CASSYSDTSYEQYF
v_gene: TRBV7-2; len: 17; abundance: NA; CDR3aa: CASSLVVGWTANTEAFF
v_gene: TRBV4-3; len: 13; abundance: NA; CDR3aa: CASSPFGGEKLFF
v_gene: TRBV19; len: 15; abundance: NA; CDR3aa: CASRLGGRGQETQYF
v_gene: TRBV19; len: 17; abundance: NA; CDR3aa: CASSTLPGQGLQETQYF
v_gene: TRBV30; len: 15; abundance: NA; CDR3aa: CAWSSGILSNQPQHF
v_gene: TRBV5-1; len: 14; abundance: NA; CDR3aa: CASSLAGVEDTQYF
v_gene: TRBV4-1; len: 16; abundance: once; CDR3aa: CASSPAGGRGTGELFF
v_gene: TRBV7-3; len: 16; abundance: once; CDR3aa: CASSVGLASITGELFF
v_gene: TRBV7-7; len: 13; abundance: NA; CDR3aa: CASSLVQVTEAFF
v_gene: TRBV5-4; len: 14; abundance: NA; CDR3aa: CASNPGGAGYGYTF
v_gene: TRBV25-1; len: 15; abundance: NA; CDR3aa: CASSQAGDPTDTQYF
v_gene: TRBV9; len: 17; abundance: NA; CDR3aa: CASSVGAGGFINEKLFF
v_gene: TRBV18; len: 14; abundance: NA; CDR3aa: CASSPGEGVETQYF
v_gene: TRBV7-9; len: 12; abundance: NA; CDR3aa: CASSPYTYEQYF
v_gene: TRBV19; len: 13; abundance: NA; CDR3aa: CASSIAGNYGYTF
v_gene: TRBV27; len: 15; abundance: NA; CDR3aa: CASKSRGSDPYEQYF
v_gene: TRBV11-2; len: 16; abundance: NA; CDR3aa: CASSLAPGGGTDTQYF
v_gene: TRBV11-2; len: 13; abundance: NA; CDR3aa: CASSSPGNYGYTF
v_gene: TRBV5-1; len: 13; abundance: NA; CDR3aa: CASSWTSKETQYF
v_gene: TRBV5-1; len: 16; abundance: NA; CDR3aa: CASSLAGGPAGNTIYF
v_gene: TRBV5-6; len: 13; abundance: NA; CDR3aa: CASSVDRGPGYTF
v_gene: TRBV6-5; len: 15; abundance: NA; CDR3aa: CASSLDSARSYEQYF
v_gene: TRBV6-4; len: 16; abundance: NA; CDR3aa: CASRQTGTVSNQPQHF
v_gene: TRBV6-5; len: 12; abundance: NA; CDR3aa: CASSWTGREQYF
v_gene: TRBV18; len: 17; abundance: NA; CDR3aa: CASSPYRTGEYNQPQHF
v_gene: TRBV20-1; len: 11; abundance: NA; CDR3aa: CSATREGEQYF
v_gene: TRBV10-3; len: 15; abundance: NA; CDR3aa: CAISDFFTSSYEQYF
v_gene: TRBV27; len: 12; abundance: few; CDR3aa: CASSPLGVEQYF
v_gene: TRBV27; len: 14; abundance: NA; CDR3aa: CASSAGSTNEKLFF
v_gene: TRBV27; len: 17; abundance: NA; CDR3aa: CASSPGHRLAGVNEQFF
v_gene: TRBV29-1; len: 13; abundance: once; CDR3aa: CSVERGGRYTQYF
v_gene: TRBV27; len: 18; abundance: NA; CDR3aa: CASSLQGLAGGLTDTQYF
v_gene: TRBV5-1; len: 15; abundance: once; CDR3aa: CASSLGQGYYNEQFF
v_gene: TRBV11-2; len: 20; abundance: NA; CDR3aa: CASSLDSGLAGGITRGTQYF
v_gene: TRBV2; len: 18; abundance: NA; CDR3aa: CASSGSGTSGRRTYEQYF
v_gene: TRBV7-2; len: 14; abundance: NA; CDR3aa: CASSYLGHTGELFF
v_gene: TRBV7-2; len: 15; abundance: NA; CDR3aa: CASSSRQGSYNEQFF
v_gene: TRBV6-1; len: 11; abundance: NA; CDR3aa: CASRTDEKLFF
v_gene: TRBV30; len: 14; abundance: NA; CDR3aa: CAWSMLAGTYEQYF